A selection of T cell receptor beta chains follows, all from one sample in a study of blood T cell repertoires in COVID-19. The protocol was immunoSEQ multiplex PCR, while the TCRdb copy is restricted to in-frame clones and leaves out a portion. The table shows 140,000 or so clones, with roughly four fifths occurring only once. The sample was peripheral blood. The receptors were gathered from an elderly woman with acute or convalescent COVID-19. Each CDR3 is given without its conserved first and last residue.

V gene,CDR3 protein
TRBV5-5,ASSFGAQPQH
TRBV19,ASSDRANTEAF
TRBV7-2,ASSFLGQPQH
TRBV11-2,ASSLETGENYGYT
TRBV6-5,ASSSEGNTIY
TRBV5-4,ASSLGLAGYTGELF
TRBV5-6,ASWRQGMKYEQY
TRBV13,ASSLATGRALSYEQY
TRBV27,ASSAEPTGLGTQY
TRBV9,ASSSGGGRSYNEQF
TRBV6-5,ASSYSTEGHNEKLF
TRBV19,ASSRVGQGRNEQF
TRBV24-1,ATSDSKTGNTEAF
TRBV19,ASKSRDRNTGELF
TRBV5-4,ASSVGSGTYEQY
TRBV6-5,ASSYLSGRAGGELF
TRBV7-3,ASSPGRGQGGYGYT
TRBV12-5,ASGLVGGADGYT
TRBV5-4,ASRWTGRGGGNQPQH
TRBV4-1,ASSQYTGTGNYGYT
TRBV11-3,ASSLLREGEQF
TRBV4-2,ASSQRKKLAGDHEQY
TRBV6-5,ASTQPGGSYNEQF
TRBV6-1,ASSEYLGNTEAF
TRBV19,ASSIVPSGMGSYNEQF
TRBV14,ASSQGRQNYGYT
TRBV20-1,SGKKTRVAF